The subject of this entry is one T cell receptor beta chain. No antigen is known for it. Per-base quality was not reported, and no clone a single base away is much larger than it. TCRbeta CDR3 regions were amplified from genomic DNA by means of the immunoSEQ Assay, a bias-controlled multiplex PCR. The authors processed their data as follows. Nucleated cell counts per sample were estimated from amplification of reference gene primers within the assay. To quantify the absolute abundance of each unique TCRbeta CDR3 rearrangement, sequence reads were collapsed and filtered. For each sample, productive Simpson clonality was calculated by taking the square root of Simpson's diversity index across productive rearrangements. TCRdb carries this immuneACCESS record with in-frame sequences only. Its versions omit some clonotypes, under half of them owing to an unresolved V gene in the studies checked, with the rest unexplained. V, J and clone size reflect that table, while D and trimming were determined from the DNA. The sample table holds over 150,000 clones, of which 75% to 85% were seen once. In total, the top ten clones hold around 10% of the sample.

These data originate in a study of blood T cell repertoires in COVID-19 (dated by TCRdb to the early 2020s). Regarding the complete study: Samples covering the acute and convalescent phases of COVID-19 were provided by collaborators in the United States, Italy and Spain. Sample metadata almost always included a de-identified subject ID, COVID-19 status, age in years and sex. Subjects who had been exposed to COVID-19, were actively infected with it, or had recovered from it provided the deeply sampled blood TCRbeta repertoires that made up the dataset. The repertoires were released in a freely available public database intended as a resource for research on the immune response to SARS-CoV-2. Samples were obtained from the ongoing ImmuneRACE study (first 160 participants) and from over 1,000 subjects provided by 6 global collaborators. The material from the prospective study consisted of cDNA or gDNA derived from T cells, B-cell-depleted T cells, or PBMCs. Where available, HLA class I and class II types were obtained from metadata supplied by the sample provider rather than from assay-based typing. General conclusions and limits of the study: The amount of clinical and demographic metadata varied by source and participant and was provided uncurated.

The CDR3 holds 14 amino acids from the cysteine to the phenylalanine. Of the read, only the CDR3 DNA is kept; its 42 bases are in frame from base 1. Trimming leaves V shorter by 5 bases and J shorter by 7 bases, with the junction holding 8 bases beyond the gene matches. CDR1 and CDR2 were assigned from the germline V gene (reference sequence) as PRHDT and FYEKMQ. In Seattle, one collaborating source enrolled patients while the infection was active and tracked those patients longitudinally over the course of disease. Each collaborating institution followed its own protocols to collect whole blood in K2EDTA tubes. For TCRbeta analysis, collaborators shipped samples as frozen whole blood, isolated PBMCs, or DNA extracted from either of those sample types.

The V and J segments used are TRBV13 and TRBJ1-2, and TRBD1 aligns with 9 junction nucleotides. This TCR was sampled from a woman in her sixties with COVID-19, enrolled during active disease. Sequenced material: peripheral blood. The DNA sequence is TGTGCCAGCAGCCTACAGGGGGCGAAGGGTGGCTACACCTTC. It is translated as CASSLQGAKGGYTF. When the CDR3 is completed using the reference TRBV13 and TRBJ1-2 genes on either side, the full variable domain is AAGVIQSPRHLIKEKRETATLKCYPIPRHDTVYWYQQGPGQDPQFLISFYEKMQSDKGSIPDRFSAQQFSDYHSELNMSSLELGDSALYFCASSLQGAKGGYTFGSGTRLTVV.